This TCR beta chain was sequenced in a study of spatial heterogeneity in lung cancer. Time point defined: sample taken at primary tumor resection. The donors were about 67 patients with non-small cell lung cancer that was early-stage and untreated. TCRdb used MiXCR to reprocess the 5' RACE reads, holding one entry per CDR3 protein. The sample holds roughly 80,000 distinct CDR3 sequences, about 8% seen once. This clonotype was detected a few times. The CDR3 contains 16 residues. Germline CDR1 and CDR2: SGHDN and FVKESK. The V and J ends lost 2 bases and 5 bases respectively, with 15 bases between them. The rearrangement joins TRBV14 to TRBJ1-4; D possibly corresponds to TRBD1 (5 bases). Here the sequenced sample was PBMCs, taken at surgery. The sequence was obtained from a male donor with early-stage non-small cell lung cancer. CDR3 sequence reads: CASSQTGGQLNEKLFF. The CDR3 DNA reads TGTGCCAGCAGCCAAACCGGAGGACAACTCAATGAAAAACTGTTTTTT.